Below are 31 T cell receptor beta chains sequenced from a single sample in a study of cytomegalovirus exposure and HLA in healthy donors. PCR employed 60 Vbeta and 13 Jbeta primers. Sequencing used immunoSEQ multiplex PCR; TCRdb keeps in-frame clones, though not all of them. The sample lists around 160,000 clones, 80% to 90% occurring once. The sample consisted of PBMCs. The origin of the receptors is a man younger than 30 in good health and CMV-seropositive.

This clone appeared once. The chain joins TRBV19 to TRBJ1-5, with D hard to call. The germline gives CDR1 LNHDA, CDR2 SQIVND (reference sequence). Between the trimmed V and J ends, which lost 4 bases and 5 bases, there was a span of 9 bases. The CDR3 sequence is 13 residues long. CDR3 coding DNA: TGTGCCAGTAGTACCAGTGCTCATCAGCCCCAGCATTTT. This gives the protein CASSTSAHQPQHF.

This chain links TRBV9 with TRBJ1-1; 9 nucleotides match TRBD1. CDR3 length equals 11 residues. From germline, CDR1 is SGDLS and CDR2 YYNGEE. V lost 3 bases and J lost 13; bases outside the gene matches: 4. The CDR3 sequence is CASSDRTGVFF. The CDR3 bases are TGTGCCAGCAGCGACCGGACAGGGGTTTTCTTT.

The chain joins TRBV25-1 to TRBJ1-4, with D perhaps TRBD1 (5 bases). Deletions cut 1 base from V and 4 bases from J, with 13 bases between. This CDR3 is 16 amino acids long. The germline V gene encodes CDR1 MGHDK and CDR2 SYGVNS. This CDR3 reads CASSELRDSVNEKLFF. The CDR3 DNA reads TGTGCCAGCAGTGAATTGCGAGACAGCGTTAATGAAAAACTGTTTTTT.

The rearrangement links TRBV19 to TRBJ1-4; TRBD1 matches at 9 bases. The CDR3 runs 18 residues. Germline CDR1 is LNHDA and CDR2 is SQIVND (reference sequence). V trimming: 4 bases; J trimming: 0 bases; junction bases outside the gene matches: 9. CDR3 nucleotide sequence: TGTGCCAGTAGTACAAACAGGGGGCTTGCGGCAACTAATGAAAAACTGTTTTTT. It codes for CASSTNRGLAATNEKLFF.

The V and J genes are TRBV5-1 and TRBJ2-5; 9 nucleotides align to TRBD1. The end of the DNA is better explained by TRBJ2-7, so the J call may be wrong. Germline lookup yields CDR1 SGHRS and CDR2 YFSETQ. There are 16 residues in the CDR3. The CDR3 bases are TGCGCCAGCACTCCCGGACCCGGGACAGGGTTTCACGAGCAGTACTTC. As protein: CASTPGPGTGFHEQYF.

This rearrangement joins TRBV6-5 to TRBJ1-2, with D maybe TRBD1 (6 bases). Deletions cut 8 bases from V and 6 bases from J, with 13 bases between. This CDR3 is 12 amino acids long. Germline V lookup: CDR1 MNHEY, CDR2 SVGAGI. The CDR3 DNA reads as TGTGCCAGCCTTGGCAGGGGCGATGGCTACACCTTC. Translation gives CASLGRGDGYTF.

V is TRBV5-1 and J is TRBJ1-2; TRBD1 is a possible D gene (6 bases). The CDR3 loop spans 14 amino acids. Germline V gives CDR1 SGHRS, CDR2 YFSETQ. V was pared by 3 bases and J by 6 bases, with 15 bases between. The CDR3 nucleotides read TGCGCCAGCAGCTCTGAAGGGGGGGGAGATGGCTACACCTTC. Translation gives CASSSEGGGDGYTF.

This chain joins TRBV4-2 and TRBJ1-1, with 8 nucleotides matching TRBD1. V shed 4 bases, J shed 2 bases, and the junction held 18 bases outside the gene matches. Germline CDR1 reads LGHNA; CDR2 reads YNFKEQ. The length of the CDR3 is 19 residues. CDR3 protein: CASSLLKQGDPRYNTEAFF. The CDR3 DNA is TGTGCCAGCAGCCTCTTAAAACAGGGGGATCCGAGGTATAACACTGAAGCTTTCTTT.

This clone has only a few counts. The genes are TRBV30 and TRBJ1-2; weak D call: TRBD1 (5 bases). The CDR3 covers 13 residues. Germline V gene sequence: CDR1 GTSNPN, CDR2 SVGIG (reference sequence). V lost 4 bases, J lost 4 bases, and 13 bases lay in between. CDR3 coding DNA: TGTGCCTGGAACGCGAGGGGAGGCTATGGCTACACCTTC. Its protein product is CAWNARGGYGYTF.

The V gene is TRBV2, the J gene TRBJ2-1; possible D gene TRBD2, 5 bases. With 3 bases removed from V and 5 bases from J, the gap between germline ends came to 23 bases. The germline V gene has CDR1 SNHLY and CDR2 FYNNEI. This CDR3 has 18 amino acids. The CDR3 reads CASSEPTDPGNGDNEQFF. DNA for the CDR3: TGTGCCAGCAGTGAGCCAACCGATCCGGGAAATGGCGACAATGAGCAGTTCTTC.

The V call is TRBV19, the J call TRBJ2-7, with 7 nucleotides matching TRBD1. V was clipped by 5 bases and J by 2 bases; unmatched bases: 6. This CDR3 spans 14 amino acids. The germline V gene has CDR1 LNHDA and CDR2 SQIVND (reference sequence). The CDR3: CASSDRASTYEQYF. The CDR3 DNA reads TGTGCCAGTAGTGACAGGGCGAGTACCTACGAGCAGTACTTC.

The chain combines TRBV7-8 with TRBJ2-7; D ambiguous. V lost 5 bases and J lost 2, with 10 bases in between. CDR1 is SGHVS, CDR2 FQNEAQ, per germline. The CDR3 contains 13 residues. The CDR3 DNA reads as TGTGCCAGCAGCCCAGAAACTACCTACGAGCAGTACTTC. As protein: CASSPETTYEQYF.

J is TRBJ2-1 and V is TRBV29-1, with D possibly being TRBD2 (5 bases). Germline-derived CDR1 and CDR2 are SQVTM and ANQGSEA. V lost 4 bases to trimming and J lost 6 bases, with 7 bases between them. The CDR3 totals 11 residues. The CDR3 sequence is CSVVGINEQFF. The CDR3 nucleotides are TGCAGCGTTGTCGGGATCAATGAGCAGTTCTTC.

V is TRBV7-9 and J is TRBJ2-7, with TRBD1 identical over 9 bases. The CDR3 is 15 residues long. The V and J ends lost 1 base and 5 bases, in that order; junction bases with no gene match: 6. Germline CDR1 SEHNR, CDR2 FQNEAQ (reference sequence). CDR3 nucleotides: TGTGCCAGCAGCTTAGGGGTGGGGACAGGGAACGAGCAGTACTTC. Protein product: CASSLGVGTGNEQYF.

The rearrangement joins TRBV5-1 to TRBJ2-5; 11 bases align to TRBD2. In germline, CDR1 is SGHRS, CDR2 YFSETQ. The trim removed 4 bases at V and 4 bases at J, leaving 9 bases unmatched. The CDR3 spans 16 residues. CDR3 nucleotides: TGCGCCAGCAGCCCGGGGAGTAGCGGGGGGGCAGAGACCCAGTACTTC. It translates to CASSPGSSGGAETQYF. Complete variable domain (other parts from reference TRBV5-1 and TRBJ2-5): KAGVTQTPRYLIKTRGQQVTLSCSPISGHRSVSWYQQTPGQGLQFLFEYFSETQRNKGNFPGRFSGRQFSNSRSEMNVSTLELGDSALYLCASSPGSSGGAETQYFGPGTRLLVL.

This rearrangement joins TRBV2 to TRBJ2-7, with D perhaps matching TRBD2 (6 bases). Germline CDR1 and CDR2: SNHLY and FYNNEI. Between the trimmed V and J ends, which lost 8 bases and 3 bases, there was a span of 20 bases. This CDR3 has 15 residues. In DNA, the CDR3 is TGTGCCAGCGGGCGGGGCCGCTCGTTTAACTACGAGCAGTACTTC. Translated: CASGRGRSFNYEQYF.

J is TRBJ1-5 and V is TRBV5-1; D may be TRBD1 (6 bases). Germline V lookup: CDR1 SGHRS, CDR2 YFSETQ. V lost 3 bases, J lost 3 bases, and 13 bases lay in between. The CDR3 consists of 15 residues. The chain's CDR3 is CASSYNRVINQPQHF. The CDR3 DNA follows: TGCGCCAGCAGCTATAACAGGGTAATCAATCAGCCCCAGCATTTT.

The chain employs TRBV19 and TRBJ1-1; D is undetermined. The germline V gene encodes CDR1 LNHDA and CDR2 SQIVND (reference sequence). Trimming cost V 4 bases and J 2 bases, with 8 bases left between them. The length of the CDR3 is 13 residues. The CDR3 DNA follows: TGTGCCAGTAGTACGACAATAAACACTGAAGCTTTCTTT. This codes for CASSTTINTEAFF.

The J gene is TRBJ1-1, the V gene TRBV27, with 8 bases lining up with TRBD1. The CDR3 consists of 13 residues. Trimming removed 8 bases from V and 2 bases from J; junction bases left unmatched: 4. Per the germline V gene, CDR1 is MNHEY and CDR2 is SMNVEV (reference sequence). Written as DNA, the CDR3 is TGTGCCAGCTCCGACAGGGGAAACACTGAAGCTTTCTTT. This encodes CASSDRGNTEAFF.

This sequence joins TRBV5-1 and TRBJ2-3; D call uncertain. V was trimmed by 4 bases and J by 2 bases, leaving 14 bases between them. Germline V gene sequence: CDR1 SGHRS, CDR2 YFSETQ. CDR3 length: 15 amino acids. The CDR3 DNA reads TGCGCCAGCAGCACTGGTAGTAGTTACACAGATACGCAGTATTTT. Its translation is CASSTGSSYTDTQYF.

The chain carries TRBV5-1 and TRBJ1-2; 9 nucleotides line up with TRBD1. V gave up 3 bases and J gave up 8 bases; unmatched junction bases: 8. Germline CDR1 reads SGHRS; CDR2 reads YFSETQ. This CDR3 has 14 amino acids. The CDR3 DNA reads TGCGCCAGCAGCTGGGGACAGGGCGGATGGGGCTACACCTTC. Encoded protein: CASSWGQGGWGYTF. The full variable domain, in which reference TRBV5-1 and TRBJ1-2 provide the parts outside the CDR3, is KAGVTQTPRYLIKTRGQQVTLSCSPISGHRSVSWYQQTPGQGLQFLFEYFSETQRNKGNFPGRFSGRQFSNSRSEMNVSTLELGDSALYLCASSWGQGGWGYTFGSGTRLTVV.

The genes are TRBV7-2 and TRBJ2-5; TRBD1 matches 7 bases. The CDR3 runs to 14 residues. Germline V lookup: CDR1 SGHTA, CDR2 FQGNSA. The J segment lost 5 bases and the V segment lost 5 bases, leaving 8 bases of the junction unmatched. CDR3 in amino acids: CASSRRTGDETQYF. For the CDR3, the DNA is TGTGCCAGCAGCCGACGGACAGGTGATGAGACCCAGTACTTC.

V and J are TRBV7-9 and TRBJ2-5; 8 bases fit TRBD2. V lost 5 bases to trimming and J lost 1 base; unmatched junction nucleotides: 9. CDR3 length: 16 amino acids. Germline V gene sequence: CDR1 SEHNR, CDR2 FQNEAQ (reference sequence). CDR3 sequence: CASSLPLAGSQETQYF. The CDR3 nucleotides read TGTGCCAGCAGCCTCCCTTTAGCGGGGAGCCAAGAGACCCAGTACTTC.

The chain combines TRBV11-2 with TRBJ2-7; tentatively, D is TRBD1 (5 bases). V lost 2 bases and J lost 2, with 13 bases in between. The germline gives CDR1 SGHAT, CDR2 FQNNGV. The CDR3 has 15 residues. This CDR3 is CASSLLPSGPYEQYF. As DNA, the CDR3 is TGTGCCAGCAGCTTATTGCCTTCAGGGCCCTACGAGCAGTACTTC.

This chain links TRBV10-3 with TRBJ2-6; 10 bases map to TRBD2. Germline values: CDR1 ENHRY, CDR2 SYGVKD. J lost 0 bases, V lost 7 bases, and 9 bases had no gene match. The CDR3 runs 18 residues. This CDR3 is CAITSGGGRFSGANVLTF. DNA of the CDR3: TGTGCCATCACCAGCGGGGGGGGCCGATTCTCTGGGGCCAACGTCCTGACTTTC.

This chain joins TRBV6-5 and TRBJ1-6; 8 bases fit TRBD1. CDR1 is MNHEY, CDR2 SVGAGI, per germline. The CDR3 has 15 residues. The V and J ends lost 8 bases and 2 bases, in that order; junction bases with no gene match: 5. As DNA, the CDR3 is TGTGCCAGCTGTCAGGGGGCCACCTATAATTCACCCCTCCACTTT. Amino acid sequence: CASCQGATYNSPLHF.

The rearrangement links TRBV6-6 to TRBJ2-5, with D possibly TRBD2 on 5 matching bases. Germline V lookup: CDR1 MNHNY, CDR2 SVGAGI (reference sequence). The CDR3 sequence is 15 residues long. The V gene lost 2 bases and the J gene lost 5 bases, with 15 bases spanning the gap. The CDR3 DNA is TGTGCCAGCAGTTACCCGTCGAAGAGGGCCGAGACCCAGTACTTC. Protein: CASSYPSKRAETQYF.

This chain joins TRBV11-2 and TRBJ2-3; TRBD2 matches 8 bases. This CDR3 comprises 15 residues. In germline, CDR1 is SGHAT, CDR2 FQNNGV. The ends lost 5 bases at V and 1 base at J; junction bases unmatched: 5. The CDR3 nucleotides are TGTGCCAGCAGCGAGGACGGGGGGGGCACAGATACGCAGTATTTT. Protein product: CASSEDGGGTDTQYF.

The table lists this clone with a count of one. Germline and junction disagree at one end, which may indicate a read error. This chain uses TRBV6-5 with TRBJ2-7; 14 bases are shared with TRBD2. CDR3 length equals 15 residues. The germline V gene has CDR1 MNHEY and CDR2 SVGAGI. The CDR3 sequence: CASSWTSGGTYGQYF. The CDR3 coding sequence is TGTGCCAGCAGTTGGACTAGCGGGGGGACCTACGGGCAGTACTTC.

The chain employs TRBV30 and TRBJ2-3, with 9 positions matching TRBD2. This CDR3 has 15 amino acids. V dropped 2 bases and J dropped 2; count of bases not matched to a gene: 5. CDR1 is GTSNPN and CDR2 is SVGIG in the germline V gene (reference sequence). The CDR3: CAWSTLAGNTDTQYF. DNA for the CDR3: TGTGCCTGGAGTACGCTAGCGGGGAACACAGATACGCAGTATTTT.

The chain couples TRBV5-8 to TRBJ2-7; D is perhaps TRBD1 (5 bases). Germline V gene data show CDR1 as SGHTS and CDR2 as YDEGEE. Trimming cost V 0 bases and J 7 bases, with 8 bases left between them. This CDR3 is built from 12 residues. CDR3 sequence reads: CASSLEGWEQYF. CDR3 coding DNA: TGTGCCAGCAGCTTGGAGGGGTGGGAGCAGTACTTC.